This T cell receptor (beta chain) was sequenced in a study of blood T cells in healthy people across ages. Study-level results: Higher diversity, along with more naive CD4+ cells, distinguished long-lived donors from aged donors.

This CDR3 contains 15 residues. V lost 6 bases, J lost 4 bases, and 7 bases stayed unmatched. A J-beta primer mix and a sample-barcoded 5' primer were used in a second PCR of about 6 to 12 cycles. Every cDNA was tagged by a template-switch adaptor with 12 random nucleotides. Each CDR3 protein is one row after TCRdb ran MiXCR on the 5' RACE reads. The data hold 1.4 million to 1.5 million distinct CDR3 sequences, with approximately 40% observed a single time. Researchers report isolating at least 6 million PBMCs per sample. This clonotype was detected a few times. Its antigen remains unknown. Sequences were obtained from blood. The TCR sequence derives from a woman between 18 and 29 years old in good health. The rearrangement uses TRBV12-3 or TRBV12-4 and TRBJ2-1, with 9 positions matching TRBD2. CDR3 bases: TGTGCCAGCAGGCCCCCGGCGGGGGGGTACAATGAGCAGTTCTTC. This gives the protein CASRPPAGGYNEQFF.